This T cell receptor (beta chain) is drawn from a study of control samples from healthy donors and cancer patients. Assay: immunoSEQ multiplex PCR; the TCRdb copy retains only in-frame clones and omits some. The repertoire includes 65,000 to 85,000 clones, about 90% of them detected once, and roughly 2.4% sits in the top ten. Sequencing input: PBMCs. The receptor's source is a woman aged 45-60 years with head and neck cancer.

The CDR3 spells CASSKDRVGGQPQHF. As DNA, the CDR3 is TGTGCCAGTAGTAAGGACAGGGTAGGGGGTCAGCCCCAGCATTTT. The V gene is TRBV19, the J gene TRBJ1-5, with 8 nucleotides matching TRBD1. The V segment lost 4 bases and the J segment 6 bases; nucleotides outside the gene matches: 8. CDR1 LNHDA and CDR2 SQIVND come from the germline V gene (reference sequence). This CDR3 comprises 15 residues.